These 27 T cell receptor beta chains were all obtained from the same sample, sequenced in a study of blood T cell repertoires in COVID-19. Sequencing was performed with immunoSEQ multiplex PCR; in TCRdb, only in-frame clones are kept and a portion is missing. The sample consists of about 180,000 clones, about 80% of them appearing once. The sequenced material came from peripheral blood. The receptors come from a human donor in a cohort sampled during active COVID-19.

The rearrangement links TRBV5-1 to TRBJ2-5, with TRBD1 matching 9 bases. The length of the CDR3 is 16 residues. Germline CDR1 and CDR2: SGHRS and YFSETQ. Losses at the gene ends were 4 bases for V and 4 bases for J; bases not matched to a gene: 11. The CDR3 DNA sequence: TGCGCCAGCAGCCCGCTCAAAGGACAGGGGTCAGAGACCCAGTACTTC. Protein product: CASSPLKGQGSETQYF.

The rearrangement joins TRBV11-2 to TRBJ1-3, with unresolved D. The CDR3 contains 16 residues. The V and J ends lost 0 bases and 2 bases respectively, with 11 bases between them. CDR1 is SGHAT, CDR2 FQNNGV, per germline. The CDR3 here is CASSLDALGAGNTIYF. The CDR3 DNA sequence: TGTGCCAGCAGCTTAGATGCCTTGGGAGCTGGAAACACCATATATTTT.

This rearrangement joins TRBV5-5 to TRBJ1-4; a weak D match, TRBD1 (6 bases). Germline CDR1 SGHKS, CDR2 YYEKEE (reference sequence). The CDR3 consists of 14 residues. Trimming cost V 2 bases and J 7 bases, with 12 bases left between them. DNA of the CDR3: TGTGCCAGCAGCTTACAGGGATTAGGTGAAAAACTGTTTTTT. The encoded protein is CASSLQGLGEKLFF.

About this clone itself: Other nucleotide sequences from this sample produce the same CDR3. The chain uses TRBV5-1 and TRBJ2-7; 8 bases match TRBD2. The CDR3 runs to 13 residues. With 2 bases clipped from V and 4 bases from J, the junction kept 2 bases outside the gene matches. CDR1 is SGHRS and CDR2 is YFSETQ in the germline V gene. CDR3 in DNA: TGCGCCAGCAGCTTCGGACTAGCTTACGAGCAGTACTTC. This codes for CASSFGLAYEQYF.

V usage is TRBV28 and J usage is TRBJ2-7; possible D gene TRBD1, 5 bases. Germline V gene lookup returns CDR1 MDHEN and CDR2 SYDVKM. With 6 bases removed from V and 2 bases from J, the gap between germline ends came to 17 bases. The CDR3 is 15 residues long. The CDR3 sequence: CASSLTQDPPYEQYF. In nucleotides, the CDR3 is TGTGCCAGCAGCCTTACACAGGACCCTCCCTACGAGCAGTACTTC.

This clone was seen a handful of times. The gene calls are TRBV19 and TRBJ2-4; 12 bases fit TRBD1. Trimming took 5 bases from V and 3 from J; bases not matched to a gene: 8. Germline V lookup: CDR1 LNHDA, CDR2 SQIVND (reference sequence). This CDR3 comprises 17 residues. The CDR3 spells CASSSPGQGAVKNIQYF. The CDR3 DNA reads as TGTGCCAGTAGTTCCCCGGGACAGGGGGCTGTCAAAAACATTCAGTACTTC.

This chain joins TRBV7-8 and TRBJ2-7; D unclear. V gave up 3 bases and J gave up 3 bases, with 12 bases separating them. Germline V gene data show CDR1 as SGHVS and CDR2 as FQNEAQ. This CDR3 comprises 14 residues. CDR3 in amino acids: CASSFELHDYEQYF. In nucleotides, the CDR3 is TGTGCCAGCAGCTTCGAACTTCACGACTACGAGCAGTACTTC.

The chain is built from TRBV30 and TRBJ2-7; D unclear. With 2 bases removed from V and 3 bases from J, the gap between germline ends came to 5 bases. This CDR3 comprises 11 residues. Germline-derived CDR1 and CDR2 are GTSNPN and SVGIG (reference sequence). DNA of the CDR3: TGTGCCTGGAGTAACAGCTACGAGCAGTACTTC. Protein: CAWSNSYEQYF.

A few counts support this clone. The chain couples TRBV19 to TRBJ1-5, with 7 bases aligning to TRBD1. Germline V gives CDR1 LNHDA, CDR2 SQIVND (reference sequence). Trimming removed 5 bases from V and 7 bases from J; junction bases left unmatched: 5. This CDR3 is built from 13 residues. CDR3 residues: CASSRGQSQPQHF. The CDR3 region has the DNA TGTGCCAGTAGTCGGGGACAGTCGCAGCCCCAGCATTTT. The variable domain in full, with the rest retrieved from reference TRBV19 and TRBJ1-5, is DGGITQSPKYLFRKEGQNVTLSCEQNLNHDAMYWYRQDPGQGLRLIYYSQIVNDFQKGDIAEGYSVSREKKESFPLTVTSAQKNPTAFYLCASSRGQSQPQHFGDGTRLSIL.

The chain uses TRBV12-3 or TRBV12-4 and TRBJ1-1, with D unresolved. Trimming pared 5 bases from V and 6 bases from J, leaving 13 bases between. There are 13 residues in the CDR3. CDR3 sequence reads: CASSLTITAEAFF. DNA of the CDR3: TGTGCCAGCAGTCTAACCATAACTGCTGAAGCTTTCTTT.

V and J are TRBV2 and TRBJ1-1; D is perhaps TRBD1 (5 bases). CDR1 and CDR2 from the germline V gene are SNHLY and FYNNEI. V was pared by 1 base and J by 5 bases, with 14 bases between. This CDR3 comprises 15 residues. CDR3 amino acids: CASSEGRGMPTEAFF. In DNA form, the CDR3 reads TGTGCCAGCAGTGAAGGAAGGGGTATGCCGACTGAAGCTTTCTTT. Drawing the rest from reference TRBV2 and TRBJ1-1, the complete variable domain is EPEVTQTPSHQVTQMGQEVILRCVPISNHLYFYWYRQILGQKVEFLVSFYNNEISEKSEIFDDQFSVERPDGSNFTLKIRSTKLEDSAMYFCASSEGRGMPTEAFFGQGTRLTVV.

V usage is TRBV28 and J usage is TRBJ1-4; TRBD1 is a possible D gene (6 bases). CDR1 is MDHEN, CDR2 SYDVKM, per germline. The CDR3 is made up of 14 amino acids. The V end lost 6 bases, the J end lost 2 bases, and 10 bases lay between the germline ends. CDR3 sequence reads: CASSRTATNEKLFF. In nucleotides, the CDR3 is TGTGCCAGCAGCCGGACAGCCACTAATGAAAAACTGTTTTTT.

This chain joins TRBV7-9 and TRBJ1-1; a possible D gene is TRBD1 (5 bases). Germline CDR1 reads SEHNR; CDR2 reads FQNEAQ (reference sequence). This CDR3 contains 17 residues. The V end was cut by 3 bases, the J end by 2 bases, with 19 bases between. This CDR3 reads CASSFQPGRIPNTEAFF. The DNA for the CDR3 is TGTGCCAGCAGCTTTCAACCAGGGCGTATCCCTAACACTGAAGCTTTCTTT.

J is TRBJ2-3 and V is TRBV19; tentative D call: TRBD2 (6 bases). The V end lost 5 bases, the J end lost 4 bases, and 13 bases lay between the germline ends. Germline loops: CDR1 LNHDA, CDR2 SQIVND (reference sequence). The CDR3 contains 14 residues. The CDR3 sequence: CASSPYGGSDTQYF. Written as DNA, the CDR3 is TGTGCCAGTAGTCCCTACGGGGGATCAGATACGCAGTATTTT.

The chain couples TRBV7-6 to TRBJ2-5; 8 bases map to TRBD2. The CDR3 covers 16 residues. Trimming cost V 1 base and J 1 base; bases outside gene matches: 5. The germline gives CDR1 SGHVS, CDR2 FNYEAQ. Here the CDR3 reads CASSLVRGGSQETQYF. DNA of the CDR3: TGTGCCAGCAGCTTAGTTCGGGGGGGGTCCCAAGAGACCCAGTACTTC.

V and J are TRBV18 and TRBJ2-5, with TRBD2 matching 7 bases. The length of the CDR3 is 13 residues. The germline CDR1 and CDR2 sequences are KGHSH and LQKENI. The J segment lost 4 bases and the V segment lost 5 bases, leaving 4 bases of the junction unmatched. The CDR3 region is CASSREGRETQYF. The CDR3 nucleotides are TGTGCCAGCTCAAGGGAGGGAAGAGAGACCCAGTACTTC.

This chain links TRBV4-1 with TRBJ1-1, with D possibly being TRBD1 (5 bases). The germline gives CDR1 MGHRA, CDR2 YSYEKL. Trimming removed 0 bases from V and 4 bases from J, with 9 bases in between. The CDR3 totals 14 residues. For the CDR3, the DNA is TGCGCCAGCAGCCAAGAGTCGGGGGGCACTGAAGCTTTCTTT. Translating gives CASSQESGGTEAFF.

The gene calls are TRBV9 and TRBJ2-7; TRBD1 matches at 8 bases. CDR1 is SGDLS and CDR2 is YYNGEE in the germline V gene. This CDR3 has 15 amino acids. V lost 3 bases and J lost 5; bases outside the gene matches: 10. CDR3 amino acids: CASSGNRDRLHEQYF. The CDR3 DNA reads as TGTGCCAGCAGCGGGAACCGGGACAGGTTGCACGAGCAGTACTTC.

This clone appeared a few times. The CDR3 DNA sequence: TGTGCCAGCAGCCCGAAGAGGGATCAGCCCCAGCATTTT. Translated: CASSPKRDQPQHF. The J gene is TRBJ1-5, the V gene TRBV7-2, with D unclear. Germline V gives CDR1 SGHTA, CDR2 FQGNSA. The CDR3 sequence is 13 residues long. V was pared by 5 bases and J by 5 bases, with 10 bases between.

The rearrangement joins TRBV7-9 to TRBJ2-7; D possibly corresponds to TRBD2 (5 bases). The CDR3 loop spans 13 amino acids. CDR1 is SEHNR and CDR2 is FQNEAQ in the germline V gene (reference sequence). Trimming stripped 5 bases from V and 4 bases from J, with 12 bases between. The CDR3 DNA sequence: TGTGCCAGCAGCGCCCCCCCGGGGTACGAGCAGTACTTC. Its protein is CASSAPPGYEQYF.

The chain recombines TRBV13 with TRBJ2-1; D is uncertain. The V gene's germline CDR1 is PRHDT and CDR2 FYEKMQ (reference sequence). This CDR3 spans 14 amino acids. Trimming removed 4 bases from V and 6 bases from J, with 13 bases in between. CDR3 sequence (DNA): TGTGCCAGCAGCTCCCGGGTCCCACGCAATGAGCAGTTCTTC. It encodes CASSSRVPRNEQFF.

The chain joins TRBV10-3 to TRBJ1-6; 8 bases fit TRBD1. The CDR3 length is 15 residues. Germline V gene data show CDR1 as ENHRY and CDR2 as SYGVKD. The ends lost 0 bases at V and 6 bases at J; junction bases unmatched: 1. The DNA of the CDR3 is TGTGCCATCAGTGAGTCTACAGGGGGTAATTCACCCCTCCACTTT. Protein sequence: CAISESTGGNSPLHF.

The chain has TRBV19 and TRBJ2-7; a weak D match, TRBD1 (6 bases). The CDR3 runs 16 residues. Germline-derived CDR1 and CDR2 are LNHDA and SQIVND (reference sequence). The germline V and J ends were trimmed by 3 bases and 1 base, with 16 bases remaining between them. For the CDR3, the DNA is TGTGCCAGTAGTATCAGCAGGGGAAGGGGGTCCTACGAGCAGTACTTC. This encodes CASSISRGRGSYEQYF.

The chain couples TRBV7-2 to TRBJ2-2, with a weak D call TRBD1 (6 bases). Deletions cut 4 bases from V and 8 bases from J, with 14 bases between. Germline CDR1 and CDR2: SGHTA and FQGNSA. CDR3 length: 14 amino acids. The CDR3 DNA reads TGTGCCAGCAGCTACACAGGGAGTCCAGGGGAGCTGTTTTTT. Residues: CASSYTGSPGELFF.

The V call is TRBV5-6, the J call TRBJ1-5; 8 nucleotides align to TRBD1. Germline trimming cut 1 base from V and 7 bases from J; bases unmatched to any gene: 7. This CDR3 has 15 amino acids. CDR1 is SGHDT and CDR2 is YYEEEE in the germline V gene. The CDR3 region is CASSLSRGLGQPQHF. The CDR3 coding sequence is TGTGCCAGCAGCTTGAGCAGGGGGCTAGGCCAGCCCCAGCATTTT.

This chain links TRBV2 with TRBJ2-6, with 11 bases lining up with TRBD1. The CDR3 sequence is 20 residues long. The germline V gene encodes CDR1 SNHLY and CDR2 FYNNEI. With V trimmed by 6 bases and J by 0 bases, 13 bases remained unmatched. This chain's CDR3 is CASRVSISGTGGSGANVLTF. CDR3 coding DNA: TGTGCCAGCAGGGTGTCGATATCCGGGACAGGGGGCTCTGGGGCCAACGTCCTGACTTTC.

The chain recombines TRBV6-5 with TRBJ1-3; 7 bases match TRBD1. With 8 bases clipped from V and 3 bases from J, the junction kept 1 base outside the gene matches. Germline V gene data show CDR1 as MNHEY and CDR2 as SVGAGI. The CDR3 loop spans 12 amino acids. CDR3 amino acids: CASGTDGNTIYF. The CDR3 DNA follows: TGTGCCAGCGGGACAGATGGAAACACCATATATTTT.